The clone carrying this TCR beta chain was found once. The antigen remains unidentified. The germline CDR1 and CDR2 sequences are SGHDN and FVKESK. This CDR3 is built from 14 residues. Trimming cost V 4 bases and J 10 bases, with 14 bases left between them. The entry originates in a study of T cell responses to AZD1222 COVID-19 vaccine. Study as a whole: Both about-4-week and about-12-week second-dose recipients were combined. Overall study results and limits: The breadth and depth of Spike-specific TCRs increased once two AZD1222 doses had been given. Scientists sampled the repertoires only once the peak T cell response had passed.

TCRdb's table, derived via immunoSEQ multiplex PCR, lists solely in-frame clones and lacks some. Of fewer than 250,000 clones in the sample, 80% to 95% were seen once. Sequenced material: peripheral blood, taken on day 0 of AZD1222 vaccination. The sequence was collected from an adult in good health. This chain joins TRBV14 and TRBJ1-6; D is perhaps TRBD1 (6 bases). In DNA, the CDR3 is TGTGCCAGCAGCCCACAGGGACGTAGATCACCCCTCCACTTT. It yields the protein CASSPQGRRSPLHF.